This T cell receptor beta chain is from a study of cytomegalovirus exposure and HLA in healthy donors. With V trimmed by 5 bases and J by 7 bases, 5 bases remained unmatched. Germline-derived CDR1 and CDR2 are SGHTA and FQGNSA. The CDR3 contains 13 residues. PCR primers comprised 60 Vbeta and 13 Jbeta primers. Generated by immunoSEQ multiplex PCR, the TCRdb table keeps only in-frame clones and is missing some. This repertoire shows 150,000 to 200,000 clones, about 80% found once; its top ten account for about 1.4%. The sequenced material came from PBMCs. This sequence joins TRBV7-2 and TRBJ1-1; the match to TRBD1 covers 9 bases. The receptor was isolated from a girl aged 5-17 years in good health and CMV-seropositive. The CDR3 DNA is TGTGCCAGCAGCCCAACAGGGGGCCTTGAAGCTTTCTTT. It codes for CASSPTGGLEAFF.